The rows below give T cell receptor beta chains drawn from one sample of a study of cytomegalovirus exposure and HLA in healthy donors. Produced via immunoSEQ multiplex PCR; TCRdb's table is partial and in-frame only. The data show roughly 110,000 clones, about 84% seen once. Sequenced material: PBMCs. These receptors came from a man aged 30 to 45 in good health and CMV-seronegative. CDR3s include the opening cysteine and the closing phenylalanine or tryptophan. The D gene is left open where the match is weak. Not all rows give a size; the values are once, few, many and, for expanded clones, a class.

D gene,clone size,J gene,V gene,CDR3 length,CDR3 DNA,CDR3 protein
.,.,TRBJ1-2,TRBV6-5,12,TGTGCCAGCAGGCGGACAGCCTATGGCTACACCTTC,CASRRTAYGYTF
.,.,TRBJ2-5,TRBV7-9,14,TGTGCCAGCAGCTTAATCAGGGGAGCAGAGACCCAGTACTTC,CASSLIRGAETQYF
TRBD2,.,TRBJ2-2,TRBV7-6,16,TGTGCCAGCAGCCCCCGCGGGAGAGGGAACACCGGGGAGCTGTTTTTT,CASSPRGRGNTGELFF
.,.,TRBJ1-4,TRBV6-5,16,TGTGCCAGCAGTTACTCGGCAGGGTCGACTAATGAAAAACTGTTTTTT,CASSYSAGSTNEKLFF
.,.,TRBJ2-7,TRBV15,12,TGTGCCACCAGCAGAGTTCCAGGCGAGCAGTACTTC,CATSRVPGEQYF
TRBD2,few,TRBJ2-7,TRBV6-1,13,TGTGCCAGTCTAGCGGGAGCGTCCTACGAGCAGTACTTC,CASLAGASYEQYF
.,.,TRBJ2-5,TRBV2,12,TGTGCCAGCAGGCCAGTTCAAGAGACCCAGTACTTC,CASRPVQETQYF
.,.,TRBJ2-3,TRBV28,13,TGTGCCAGCAGTTTCTCTAGCGCAGATACGCAGTATTTT,CASSFSSADTQYF
.,.,TRBJ2-1,TRBV9,14,TGTGCCAGTGGGAGGGGGTGGTCTTCCAATGAGCAGTTCTTC,CASGRGWSSNEQFF
.,.,TRBJ1-2,TRBV5-6,16,TGTGCCAGCAGCTTGCGCCTCTTCAGGGGAGACTATGGCTACACCTTC,CASSLRLFRGDYGYTF
.,.,TRBJ1-5,TRBV6-5,14,TGTGCCAGCAGTTCCCTAGGTGCGGCCAGGGACCAGCATTTT,CASSSLGAARDQHF
.,.,TRBJ2-3,TRBV18,15,TGTGCCAGCTCACCACACCCGGGAAATACAGATACGCAGTATTTT,CASSPHPGNTDTQYF
.,once,TRBJ1-6,TRBV6-5,12,TGTGCCAGCAGGATCACTTCTTCACCCCTCCACTTT,CASRITSSPLHF
TRBD2,.,TRBJ2-7,TRBV10-1,10,TGCGCCGGGGGGGAGGTCGAGCAGTACTTC,CAGGEVEQYF
.,.,TRBJ2-1,TRBV15,14,TGTGCCACCAGCCGAGGGGGAGCAAACAATGAGCAGTTCTTC,CATSRGGANNEQFF
TRBD1,.,TRBJ2-7,TRBV6-5,15,TGTGCCAGCAACGGGGGGGGGACAGGGGGCGGCGAGCAGTACTTC,CASNGGGTGGGEQYF
TRBD1,.,TRBJ2-5,TRBV7-2,17,TGTGCCAGCAGCTTGTCCAGGGGGACACAAAGATTTGGGACCCAGTACTTC,CASSLSRGTQRFGTQYF
TRBD2,few,TRBJ2-1,TRBV6-4,14,TGTGCCAGCAGTGACGGGACTAGCTACAATGAGCAGTTCTTC,CASSDGTSYNEQFF